The source of this T cell receptor beta chain is a study of CD8 T cells in Susac syndrome. The junction had 11 bases not matched to a gene; V was cut back by 2 bases and J by 10 bases. The CDR3 runs 15 residues. Germline CDR1 and CDR2: MNHEY and SMNVEV (reference sequence). RNA amounts of 0.5 to 1 ug underwent reverse transcription with random hexamers. TCRdb re-derived calls from the immunoSEQ multiplex PCR reads in MiXCR, one entry per CDR3 protein. The sample holds about 280,000 distinct CDR3 sequences, roughly 84% seen once. This receptor was taken from a human donor with multiple sclerosis. Material: CD8+ T cells from PBMCs. J is TRBJ2-3 and V is TRBV27, with 8 bases that match TRBD1. The CDR3 region is CASSLRTGRGVAQYF. DNA for the CDR3: TGTGCCAGCAGTTTACGGACAGGGCGTGGAGTGGCGCAGTATTTT.